The present TCR beta chain was sequenced within a study of spatial heterogeneity in lung cancer. Background on the study: The average count in raw reads for each unique TCR and UMI combination exceeded 8.5 appearances.

In regard to this clonotype: Its antigen is still unknown.

Study outcomes and limitations: Expanded tumor TCRs that were ubiquitous appeared in blood more at resection than follow-up.

Germline CDR1 and CDR2: LNHDA and SQIVND (reference sequence). This CDR3 is 14 amino acids long. Trimming removed 6 bases from V and 1 base from J, with 12 bases in between. TCRdb re-analysed the 5' RACE reads in MiXCR, keeping a single row per CDR3 protein. The sample lists 40,000 to 55,000 distinct CDR3 sequences; roughly 15% were seen once. Time point meaning: sample taken at primary tumor resection. Tumor, nontumor lung or frozen PBMC supplied whole RNA that was sequenced unsorted. The chain carries TRBV19 and TRBJ1-1, with no clear D. This clonotype originated in a male donor with early-stage non-small cell lung cancer. The source was PBMCs, collected at surgery. The DNA of the CDR3 is TGTGCCAGTAGGAAACTGGGCGGGAACACTGAAGCTTTCTTT. This codes for CASRKLGGNTEAFF.